The 9 T cell receptor beta chains listed next were all sequenced from one sample in a study of immune characterization of retroperitoneal liposarcoma. TCRdb reprocessed the PCR reads via MiXCR and lists one record per CDR3 protein. The sample lists over 9,500 distinct CDR3 sequences; roughly 53% were seen once. Sequencing input: tumor tissue. The receptors come from a female donor with retroperitoneal liposarcoma.

This clonotype was counted only a few times. This chain uses TRBV11-3 with TRBJ2-3, with D possibly matching TRBD1 (6 bases). This CDR3 is 15 amino acids long. Germline CDR1 SGHNT, CDR2 YENEEA. Trimming pared 6 bases from V and 2 bases from J, leaving 15 bases between. CDR3 region: CASSPGQSYTDTQYF. The CDR3 DNA follows: TGTGCCAGCAGTCCCGGACAGAGTTACACAGATACGCAGTATTTT.

Only a few counts were recorded for this clonotype. CDR3 DNA: TGTGCCAGCAGTTACTCGCTCCGGGGCCTCTATGGCTACACCTTC. Residues: CASSYSLRGLYGYTF. The chain uses TRBV6-8 and TRBJ1-2; TRBD1 is a possible D gene (5 bases). V was pared by 0 bases and J by 4 bases, with 12 bases between. The CDR3 is 15 residues long. Per the germline V gene, CDR1 is MNHGY and CDR2 is SAAAGT.

This clonotype was picked up a small number of times. The J gene is TRBJ2-4, the V gene TRBV7-3; 7 bases are shared with TRBD2. Gene TRBJ2-5 matches the end of the DNA better, so the J call may be wrong. Germline V gene lookup returns CDR1 SGHTA and CDR2 FQGTGA. This CDR3 spans 14 amino acids. The CDR3 spells CASSSWGGVGTQYF. In nucleotides, the CDR3 is TGTGCCAGCAGCTCTTGGGGGGGGGTAGGGACCCAGTACTTC.

This clonotype rates as medium-sized. The chain is built from TRBV12-3 or TRBV12-4 and TRBJ2-1; TRBD1 is a possible D gene (5 bases). Trimming cost V 5 bases and J 5 bases, with 16 bases left between them. The CDR3 runs 15 residues. CDR3: CASSLGVSHDNEQFF. The CDR3 region has the DNA TGTGCCAGCAGTCTAGGGGTCAGCCACGACAATGAGCAGTTCTTC.

V usage is TRBV25-1 and J usage is TRBJ2-1; possibly TRBD2 for D (7 bases). V lost 5 bases and J lost 3, with 11 bases in between. This CDR3 has 14 residues. CDR1 and CDR2 (germline): MGHDK, SYGVNS. For the CDR3, the DNA is TGTGCCAGCAGTAAGGGGGAGGGCTACAATGAGCAGTTCTTC. The encoded protein is CASSKGEGYNEQFF.

This clonotype was detected many times. The chain links TRBV11-2 to TRBJ2-1; TRBD1 aligns across 11 bases. The J call is uncertain, as TRBJ2-5 better fits the DNA end. The CDR3 runs to 17 residues. Germline-derived CDR1 and CDR2 are SGHAT and FQNNGV. Here the CDR3 DNA reads TGTGCCAGCAGCTTAGATGCCCGGGACAGGGGGCAAGAGACCCAGTACTTC. Its translation: CASSLDARDRGQETQYF.

This clonotype turned up a few times. The V and J genes are TRBV7-6 and TRBJ2-1; 8 bases are shared with TRBD2. Germline V gives CDR1 SGHVS, CDR2 FNYEAQ. After removal of 1 base from V and 5 bases from J, the junction contained 4 bases not matched to a gene. The CDR3 runs 15 residues. The CDR3 DNA follows: TGTGCCAGCAGCTTAGACGCGGGAGGACACAATGAGCAGTTCTTC. Translation: CASSLDAGGHNEQFF.

By sample fraction, this clonotype is medium-sized (0.01 to 0.1%). V is TRBV27 and J is TRBJ2-1; 12 nucleotides agree with TRBD2. The end of the DNA is better explained by TRBJ2-7, so the J call may be wrong. The germline gives CDR1 MNHEY, CDR2 SMNVEV (reference sequence). CDR3 size: 17 residues. CDR3 protein: CASTQTGLAGKSYEQYF. CDR3 nucleotides: TGTGCCAGCACCCAAACTGGACTAGCGGGGAAAAGTTACGAGCAGTACTTC.

Note on this clonotype: Because the CDR3 is missing its conserved closing phenylalanine or tryptophan, this is likely a read error. The J gene is TRBJ2-7, the V gene TRBV7-6, with a possible D match to TRBD2 (5 bases). Germline assignment: CDR1 SGHVS and CDR2 FNYEAQ. This CDR3 contains 15 residues. V lost 5 bases to trimming and J lost 7 bases, with 21 bases between them. The CDR3 coding sequence is TGTGCCAGCAGCCCTCGGACTGGCGGCAACAATGAGCAGTACTTA. This translates into CASSPRTGGNNEQYL.